What follows is one T cell receptor beta chain and its context. Its target is unknown. Clones were sequenced by immunoSEQ multiplex PCR, and TCRdb holds only the in-frame ones, with some missing. This sample has some 290,000 clones, with around 90% found just once. This entry comes from a study of cytomegalovirus exposure and HLA in healthy donors. Germline V lookup: CDR1 SGDLS, CDR2 YYNGEE. The CDR3 covers 16 residues. J was trimmed by 2 bases and V by 2 bases; bases with no gene match: 10. Study results and limitations: Generally TCR sequences proved uncommon, though certain public TCRs appeared in numerous donors. In the approximately 130 validation repertoires, 94% of cluster scores exceeded 0, per a later analysis. The classifier, whose performance was assessed in both the original and validation cohorts, reportedly diagnosed cytomegalovirus status with high specificity and sensitivity. The authors confirmed in vitro that three CMV-associated chains were specific for CMV antigens.

The clonotype was recovered from a man between 25 and 39 years old in good health and CMV-seronegative. The sequenced sample was PBMCs. This chain uses TRBV9 with TRBJ2-7; 7 bases are shared with TRBD2. The CDR3 protein is CASSVPGLVLPYEQYF. The CDR3 DNA reads TGTGCCAGCAGCGTCCCAGGACTAGTACTACCCTACGAGCAGTACTTC.